The rows below give T cell receptor beta chains drawn from one sample of a study of blood T cell repertoires in COVID-19. Only in-frame clones appear in the TCRdb table, and some are missing; sequencing was by immunoSEQ multiplex PCR. There are tens of thousands of clones in the sample; around 88% occur only once, and around 13% lies in the top ten. Sequenced input: peripheral blood. The receptors come from a man between 70 and 80 years old with active or convalescent COVID-19. CDR3s include the opening cysteine and the closing phenylalanine or tryptophan. A D gene is named only where the DNA matches it firmly. Clone size is stated in some rows and not others, as once, few, many or a class when expanded.

v_call,j_call,clone_size,d_call,cdr3_aa,cdr3_nt
TRBV30,TRBJ1-2,NA,NA,CAWRGQGAFYGYTF,TGTGCCTGGAGGGGGCAGGGTGCTTTCTATGGCTACACCTTC
TRBV19,TRBJ1-2,NA,NA,CASSSGDYGYTF,TGTGCCAGTAGTTCAGGGGACTATGGCTACACCTTC
TRBV6-5,TRBJ1-2,NA,TRBD1,CASETGQGSYGYTF,TGTGCCAGCGAGACTGGACAGGGGTCTTATGGCTACACCTTC
TRBV6-5,TRBJ2-6,once,NA,CAIGVSGANVLTF,TGTGCCATCGGGGTCTCTGGGGCCAACGTCCTGACTTTC
TRBV6-2/TRBV6-3,TRBJ2-2,NA,NA,CASRPGGSTGELFF,TGTGCCAGCAGACCTGGAGGGAGCACCGGGGAGCTGTTTTTT
TRBV18,TRBJ2-1,NA,NA,CASSPPSAHEQFF,TGTGCCAGCTCACCACCGTCAGCGCATGAGCAGTTCTTC
TRBV12-3/TRBV12-4,TRBJ2-7,few,TRBD1,CASRRTGVNEQYF,TGTGCCAGCAGAAGGACAGGGGTCAACGAGCAGTACTTC
TRBV5-1,TRBJ2-5,NA,TRBD2,CASSFYGGYETQYF,TGCGCCAGCAGCTTTTACGGGGGGTATGAGACCCAGTACTTC
TRBV7-2,TRBJ2-1,NA,TRBD2,CASSPRGTSGSNEQFF,TGTGCCAGCAGCCCTCGAGGGACTAGCGGGAGCAATGAGCAGTTCTTC
TRBV3-1/TRBV3-2,TRBJ2-2,once,NA,CASSLQGGGVLFF,TGTGCCAGCAGCCTTCAGGGCGGTGGGGTGTTGTTTTTT
TRBV10-3,TRBJ2-1,NA,TRBD2,CAISERGLAGVVAYNEQFF,TGTGCCATCAGTGAAAGGGGACTAGCGGGAGTCGTGGCCTACAATGAGCAGTTCTTC
TRBV30,TRBJ1-5,NA,NA,CAWSGQGNQPQHF,TGTGCCTGGAGTGGGCAGGGTAATCAGCCCCAGCATTTT
TRBV30,TRBJ2-2,NA,NA,CAWSPISVGELFF,TGTGCCTGGAGTCCCATAAGCGTCGGGGAGCTGTTTTTT
TRBV6-5,TRBJ2-3,NA,NA,CASTPPVGPDTQYF,TGTGCCAGCACCCCCCCGGTGGGGCCAGATACGCAGTATTTT
TRBV7-8,TRBJ1-4,NA,NA,CASSLASPREGGGKLFF,TGTGCCAGCAGCTTAGCGAGCCCCAGGGAGGGAGGTGGGAAACTGTTTTTT
TRBV5-1,TRBJ2-2,NA,NA,CASSIGLRNTGELFF,TGCGCCAGCAGCATTGGACTGAGAAACACCGGGGAGCTGTTTTTT
TRBV9,TRBJ2-3,NA,TRBD2,CASSVEISGNTDTQYF,TGTGCCAGCAGCGTAGAGATTAGCGGGAACACAGATACGCAGTATTTT
TRBV4-2,TRBJ2-7,NA,NA,CASSQGQNYEQYF,TGTGCCAGCAGCCAAGGACAGAACTACGAGCAGTACTTC
TRBV5-1,TRBJ1-5,NA,TRBD1,CASSPGTGDSNQPQHF,TGCGCCAGCAGCCCCGGGACAGGGGATAGCAATCAGCCCCAGCATTTT
TRBV27,TRBJ1-6,NA,NA,CASSPRGGALSSYNSPLHF,TGTGCCAGCAGTCCCCGGGGCGGGGCCCTTAGCTCCTATAATTCACCCCTCCACTTT
TRBV5-5,TRBJ2-1,once,TRBD1,CASSLRDRVLGEQFF,TGTGCCAGCAGCTTGAGGGACAGGGTACTTGGTGAGCAGTTCTTC
TRBV29-1,TRBJ1-1,once,TRBD1,CSVEDRTGRGTEAFF,TGCAGCGTTGAAGACAGGACAGGGCGGGGTACTGAAGCTTTCTTT
TRBV30,TRBJ1-4,NA,NA,CAWSAFVGVNEKLFF,TGTGCCTGGAGTGCTTTTGTGGGAGTAAATGAAAAACTGTTTTTT
TRBV27,TRBJ2-3,NA,NA,CASSPSRDTQYF,TGTGCCAGCAGTCCCTCCAGGGATACGCAGTATTTT
TRBV2,TRBJ2-7,NA,TRBD1,CASNKDRGRSYEQYF,TGTGCCAGCAACAAAGACAGGGGAAGGTCCTACGAGCAGTACTTC
TRBV6-4,TRBJ1-5,once,NA,CASSRQANQPQHF,TGTGCCAGCAGTAGACAGGCCAATCAGCCCCAGCATTTT
TRBV7-9,TRBJ2-7,NA,NA,CASSLVETASYEQYF,TGTGCCAGCAGCTTAGTTGAAACAGCTTCCTACGAGCAGTACTTC
TRBV6-5,TRBJ2-7,NA,TRBD2,CASRLASTYEQYF,TGTGCCAGCAGACTAGCGTCAACCTACGAGCAGTACTTC
TRBV30,TRBJ2-7,once,TRBD2,CAWSSGGEQYF,TGTGCCTGGAGCTCGGGAGGCGAGCAGTACTTC
TRBV6-6,TRBJ1-4,few,NA,CASSYRRTGREKLFF,TGTGCCAGCAGTTACCGACGTACAGGGCGCGAAAAACTGTTTTTT
TRBV5-6,TRBJ2-7,NA,NA,CASSWGLGSLYEQYF,TGTGCCAGCAGCTGGGGTCTTGGGAGTCTCTACGAGCAGTACTTC
TRBV5-4,TRBJ2-7,NA,NA,CASRQDRYYEQYF,TGTGCCAGCAGACAGGACAGATACTACGAGCAGTACTTC
TRBV30,TRBJ2-7,NA,TRBD2,CAWRGTSGSYEQYF,TGTGCCTGGAGGGGGACTAGCGGCTCCTACGAGCAGTACTTC
TRBV5-6,TRBJ1-5,few,TRBD1,CASSFYKGGAGNQPQHF,TGTGCCAGCAGTTTTTACAAAGGGGGCGCGGGCAATCAGCCCCAGCATTTT
TRBV28,TRBJ2-3,NA,TRBD2,CASRSSRLAGKDTQYF,TGTGCCAGCCGCAGCTCCCGGTTAGCGGGAAAGGATACGCAGTATTTT
TRBV7-9,TRBJ2-5,NA,TRBD1,CASSFSGGPQYF,TGTGCCAGCAGCTTTTCAGGGGGTCCCCAGTACTTC
TRBV7-2,TRBJ2-1,NA,NA,CASSYLASNEQFF,TGTGCCAGCAGCTACCTAGCATCCAATGAGCAGTTCTTC